Presented here are 14 T cell receptor beta chains from one specimen sequenced in a study of cytomegalovirus exposure and HLA in healthy donors. With 60 Vbeta and 13 Jbeta primers, the PCR was carried out. Sequenced by immunoSEQ multiplex PCR; TCRdb stores in-frame clones only, minus some. Seen here are some 64,000 clones, roughly nine tenths observed once, and the top ten hold approximately 1.5%. Sequencing used PBMCs. Source of these receptors: a man aged 30 to 45 in good health and CMV-seropositive.

With respect to this clone: At one end the junction does not follow the germline gene, possibly because of a read error. V gene TRBV7-7 combines with J gene TRBJ2-3, with TRBD2 identical over 8 bases. The CDR3 covers 14 residues. Germline V gene data show CDR1 as SSHAT and CDR2 as FNYEAQ (reference sequence). CDR3: CASSLAGLTDTQYF. The CDR3 DNA reads as TGTGCTAGCAGCTTAGCGGGGCTAACAGATACGCAGTATTTT.

The rearrangement uses TRBV27 and TRBJ2-7, with 8 bases that match TRBD1. V trimming: 5 bases; J trimming: 2 bases; junction bases outside the gene matches: 8. Germline assignment: CDR1 MNHEY and CDR2 SMNVEV (reference sequence). The length of the CDR3 is 15 residues. As DNA, the CDR3 is TGTGCCAGCAGTCTCAAACCGGGACAGGCCTACGAGCAGTACTTC. This sequence encodes CASSLKPGQAYEQYF.

V and J are TRBV18 and TRBJ2-5, with a weak D call TRBD2 (6 bases). The length of the CDR3 is 16 residues. Germline values: CDR1 KGHSH, CDR2 LQKENI. V gave up 2 bases and J gave up 2 bases, with 15 bases separating them. CDR3 nucleotides: TGTGCCAGCTCACCAGCCAGGAGGGCCCGACAAGAGACCCAGTACTTC. It is translated as CASSPARRARQETQYF.

This sequence joins TRBV27 and TRBJ2-1; the match to TRBD2 covers 9 bases. The CDR3 length is 16 residues. Trimming took 2 bases from V and 7 from J; bases not matched to a gene: 9. In germline, CDR1 is MNHEY, CDR2 SMNVEV (reference sequence). Here the CDR3 reads CASSLGGGRAINEQFF. The CDR3 DNA follows: TGTGCCAGCAGTTTAGGCGGCGGGAGGGCCATTAATGAGCAGTTCTTC.

This chain joins TRBV6-5 and TRBJ1-1, with TRBD1 matching over 8 bases. CDR3 size: 14 residues. The junction had 3 bases not matched to a gene; V was cut back by 6 bases and J by 0 bases. The V gene's germline CDR1 is MNHEY and CDR2 SVGAGI. The DNA of the CDR3 is TGTGCCAGCAGACGGACAGGGATGAACACTGAAGCTTTCTTT. Translated: CASRRTGMNTEAFF.

The chain is built from TRBV19 and TRBJ2-3, with TRBD2 identical over 8 bases. Germline V gene lookup returns CDR1 LNHDA and CDR2 SQIVND (reference sequence). CDR3 size: 13 residues. The ends lost 5 bases at V and 6 bases at J; junction bases unmatched: 4. CDR3 nucleotides: TGTGCCAGTAGTCTCACGGGAGGGGATACGCAGTATTTT. Its translation is CASSLTGGDTQYF.

The rearrangement links TRBV19 to TRBJ2-1; D possibly corresponds to TRBD2 (6 bases). Between the trimmed V and J ends, which lost 7 bases and 1 base, there was a span of 8 bases. Germline CDR1 LNHDA, CDR2 SQIVND (reference sequence). This CDR3 region has 13 residues. The CDR3 region is CASKAGSYNEQFF. The CDR3 nucleotides are TGTGCCAGTAAGGCGGGATCCTACAATGAGCAGTTCTTC.

V and J are TRBV5-1 and TRBJ2-3; the match to TRBD2 covers 9 bases. V dropped 4 bases and J dropped 2; count of bases not matched to a gene: 5. CDR1 and CDR2 (germline): SGHRS, YFSETQ. This CDR3 region has 15 residues. The DNA of the CDR3 is TGCGCCAGCAGCGAGACTAGCGGATACACAGATACGCAGTATTTT. Translated: CASSETSGYTDTQYF.

This chain uses TRBV15 with TRBJ1-5, with a possible D match to TRBD1 (5 bases). The CDR3 totals 13 residues. Trimming took 0 bases from V and 6 from J, leaving 6 bases between them. Germline CDR1 reads LNHNV; CDR2 reads YYDKDF (reference sequence). The CDR3 region has the DNA TGTGCCACCAGCAGAGATGGGGCTCAGCCCCAGCATTTT. This codes for CATSRDGAQPQHF.

As concerns this clone: Other DNA sequences in this specimen translate into the identical CDR3. V gene TRBV7-9 combines with J gene TRBJ1-1; 9 bases match TRBD1. V lost 9 bases and J lost 6; bases outside the gene matches: 14. Germline V gene data show CDR1 as SEHNR and CDR2 as FQNEAQ (reference sequence). This CDR3 contains 15 residues. As DNA, the CDR3 is TGTGCCAGTAGCCAAATCAATGACAGGGGGGCTGAAGCTTTCTTT. Encoded protein: CASSQINDRGAEAFF.

This chain joins TRBV18 and TRBJ1-2, with D perhaps TRBD1 (5 bases). The CDR3 has 13 residues. From germline, CDR1 is KGHSH and CDR2 LQKENI. Trimming stripped 3 bases from V and 8 bases from J, with 13 bases between. The CDR3 DNA reads as TGTGCCAGCTCACCGGGGGGGAGCGGCGGCTACACCTTC. Amino acid sequence: CASSPGGSGGYTF.

The J gene is TRBJ2-1, the V gene TRBV5-6; possible D gene TRBD2, 5 bases. The germline CDR1 and CDR2 sequences are SGHDT and YYEEEE. The CDR3 runs to 13 residues. V was cut by 2 bases and J by 10 bases, with 13 bases left in between. The CDR3 spells CASSFPSPGEQFF. The CDR3 DNA sequence: TGTGCCAGCAGCTTTCCTTCCCCGGGAGAGCAGTTCTTC.

The rearrangement joins TRBV28 to TRBJ1-1; no clear D. The CDR3 spans 14 residues. Germline V gives CDR1 MDHEN, CDR2 SYDVKM. Deletions cut 2 bases from V and 6 bases from J, with 13 bases between. CDR3 nucleotide sequence: TGTGCCAGCAGTTTACTCTCTGAGACTTCTGAAGCTTTCTTT. Translating gives CASSLLSETSEAFF.

V usage is TRBV7-6 and J usage is TRBJ2-2; tentatively, D is TRBD1 (6 bases). V was clipped by 7 bases and J by 3 bases, with 18 bases between them. There are 16 residues in the CDR3. Per the germline V gene, CDR1 is SGHVS and CDR2 is FNYEAQ. CDR3 in amino acids: CASTSTGFGDTGELFF. CDR3 coding DNA: TGTGCCAGCACCTCTACAGGGTTCGGGGACACCGGGGAGCTGTTTTTT. The full variable domain, in which reference TRBV7-6 and TRBJ2-2 provide the parts outside the CDR3, is GAGVSQSPRYKVTKRGQDVALRCDPISGHVSLYWYRQALGQGPEFLTYFNYEAQQDKSGLPNDRFSAERPEGSISTLTIQRTEQRDSAMYRCASTSTGFGDTGELFFGEGSRLTVL.